Reported below is one T cell receptor (beta chain). The antigen is not known. The data belong to a study of T-cell reconstitution after alpha-beta-depleted transplantation in children. Study results and caveats: Some patients owed their high day-60 TCRbeta diversity to surviving recipient T cells and thymic progenitors.

Unique molecular identifiers were used to barcode this TCRbeta library. TCRdb used MiXCR to reprocess the PCR reads, holding one entry per CDR3 protein. The table has about 980,000 distinct CDR3 sequences, 25% to 35% seen once; the top ten hold approximately 30%. The clonotype originates from a boy under two years old who had a stem cell transplant for SCID, so the T cells may come from the graft donor. The sequencing here drew on PBMCs, mostly from graft donor cells, taken 360 days after TCRalphabeta/CD19-depleted stem cell transplant.

The CDR3 region is CATSLGRGTYNEQFF. The CDR3 DNA reads TGTGCCACCAGTTTAGGGCGGGGGACCTACAATGAGCAGTTCTTC. The chain recombines TRBV24-1 with TRBJ2-1; 7 bases are shared with TRBD2. The V gene end was trimmed by 6 bases and the J gene end by 2 bases; junction bases not matched to a gene: 6. Germline CDR1 KGHDR, CDR2 SFDVKD. This CDR3 has 15 amino acids.